These 14 T cell receptor beta chains share one sample of origin, sequenced in a study of Ad26.COV2.S vaccination and SARS-CoV-2 variants (dated by TCRdb to the early 2020s). In the paper's terms, the treatment or condition label means: roughly 20 received Ad26.COV2.S at low or high dose, single or two shots; roughly five received placebo; per-sample allocation not given. Repertoires of vaccine and placebo recipients were sequenced from samples collected on day 63 after the first injection. Libraries were made using the immunoSEQ multiplex PCR assay. Held by TCRdb, this immuneACCESS table contains in-frame sequences only and omits some clones. Under half of the omission traces to an unresolved V gene where checked; the cause of the rest is unknown. The sample table lists roughly 390,000 clones, approximately 91% of them with a count of one. The ten largest clones take up approximately 3.7% of the sample.

Sample: peripheral blood, taken in a trial of Ad26.COV2.S vaccine versus placebo. All receptors derive from a person between 18 and 65 years old who received the Ad26.COV2.S COVID-19 vaccine or a placebo.

This clone was found a few times. The chain combines TRBV19 with TRBJ1-5; D uncertain. The CDR3 loop spans 15 amino acids. Germline V gives CDR1 LNHDA, CDR2 SQIVND (reference sequence). V shed 3 bases and J shed 5 bases, with 14 bases lying between them. As DNA, the CDR3 is TGTGCCAGTAGTATTAAAGGGAGTTCTTATCAGCCCCAGCATTTT. Residues: CASSIKGSSYQPQHF.

In its sample, this clone was seen once. V usage is TRBV6-6 and J usage is TRBJ2-1, with 7 bases matching TRBD2. V lost 2 bases, J lost 7 bases, and 5 bases stayed unmatched. From germline, CDR1 is MNHNY and CDR2 SVGAGI (reference sequence). The CDR3 covers 14 residues. Written as DNA, the CDR3 is TGTGCCAGCAGTTACGGGGGGGAGGAGAATGAGCAGTTCTTC. It translates to CASSYGGEENEQFF.

The chain recombines TRBV4-1 with TRBJ1-1; 10 nucleotides match TRBD1. Germline V gives CDR1 MGHRA, CDR2 YSYEKL. The CDR3 consists of 15 residues. V lost 4 bases, J lost 3 bases, and 5 bases stayed unmatched. The CDR3 nucleotides read TGCGCCAGCAGCCGGGACAGGGGTAGAGACACTGAAGCTTTCTTT. This encodes CASSRDRGRDTEAFF.

This chain links TRBV5-6 with TRBJ1-6, with D possibly matching TRBD1 (6 bases). CDR1 SGHDT and CDR2 YYEEEE come from the germline V gene. The germline V and J ends were trimmed by 4 bases and 6 bases, with 11 bases remaining between them. CDR3 length: 14 residues. CDR3 loop: CASSGGLGNSPLHF. DNA of the CDR3: TGTGCCAGCAGCGGGGGGCTGGGTAATTCACCCCTCCACTTT.

V and J are TRBV7-9 and TRBJ2-7; D is undetermined. Germline V gene data show CDR1 as SEHNR and CDR2 as FQNEAQ (reference sequence). Trimming stripped 4 bases from V and 3 bases from J, with 10 bases between. The CDR3 is 13 amino acids. CDR3 bases: TGTGCCAGCAGCTCGATTTCGGGCTACGAGCAGTACTTC. It specifies CASSSISGYEQYF.

The V call is TRBV3-1 (or the pseudogene TRBV3-2), the J call TRBJ1-2; the D is unclear. This CDR3 region has 14 residues. Per germline, CDR1 LGHDT and CDR2 YNNKEL (reference sequence). The ends were cut back, 4 bases at V and 4 bases at J, with 13 bases in the middle. The CDR3 DNA is TGTGCCAGCAGCCCCTTAGATTCGAGCTATGGCTACACCTTC. This gives the protein CASSPLDSSYGYTF.

This clone occurred a few times. This rearrangement joins TRBV5-5 to TRBJ1-5; D unresolved. The V end lost 4 bases, the J end lost 0 bases, and 11 bases lay between the germline ends. CDR1 is SGHKS and CDR2 is YYEKEE in the germline V gene (reference sequence). The CDR3 runs to 15 residues. The CDR3 nucleotides are TGTGCCAGCAGCACTGGACTGAATAGCAATCAGCCCCAGCATTTT. It encodes CASSTGLNSNQPQHF.

The chain employs TRBV18 and TRBJ1-1; TRBD1 is a possible D gene (6 bases). The CDR3 consists of 14 residues. Trimming removed 5 bases from V and 4 bases from J, with 14 bases in between. Germline CDR1 and CDR2: KGHSH and LQKENI. The CDR3 nucleotides are TGTGCCAGCTCAGTACAGGGACTAGGCACTGAAGCTTTCTTT. Its translation: CASSVQGLGTEAFF.

In its sample, this clone was seen a few times. The chain links TRBV5-4 to TRBJ1-1, with D possibly matching TRBD1 (6 bases). From germline, CDR1 is SGHNT and CDR2 YYREEE (reference sequence). The CDR3 runs 16 residues. The germline V and J ends were trimmed by 4 bases and 5 bases, with 21 bases remaining between them. This CDR3 reads CASSRTGSHGGTEAFF. The CDR3 coding sequence is TGTGCCAGCAGCCGAACAGGGTCTCATGGAGGGACTGAAGCTTTCTTT.

The J gene is TRBJ1-6, the V gene TRBV5-5, with 8 bases fitting TRBD1. Germline values: CDR1 SGHKS, CDR2 YYEKEE (reference sequence). V lost 3 bases, J lost 5 bases, and 4 bases stayed unmatched. The CDR3 is made up of 15 amino acids. The CDR3 here is CASSSQGANNSPLHF. CDR3 DNA: TGTGCCAGCAGCTCCCAGGGGGCTAATAATTCACCCCTCCACTTT.

The chain employs TRBV5-1 and TRBJ2-7; tentative D call: TRBD2 (6 bases). The germline gives CDR1 SGHRS, CDR2 YFSETQ. Trimming cost V 0 bases and J 5 bases, with 12 bases left between them. The CDR3 is 14 amino acids. The CDR3 is CASSLVRGEDEQYF. CDR3 nucleotide sequence: TGCGCCAGCAGCTTGGTACGCGGGGAAGACGAGCAGTACTTC.

This clone was recorded a few times. The chain uses TRBV19 and TRBJ1-4; D possibly corresponds to TRBD1 (6 bases). V lost 3 bases and J 5 bases, leaving 13 bases between the germline ends. CDR3 length equals 15 residues. Germline V gene lookup returns CDR1 LNHDA and CDR2 SQIVND (reference sequence). The CDR3 DNA is TGTGCCAGTAGTATCGGGGGGGCGCAAAATGAAAAACTGTTTTTT. Translated, it gives CASSIGGAQNEKLFF. The variable domain in full, completed from reference TRBV19 and TRBJ1-4, reads DGGITQSPKYLFRKEGQNVTLSCEQNLNHDAMYWYRQDPGQGLRLIYYSQIVNDFQKGDIAEGYSVSREKKESFPLTVTSAQKNPTAFYLCASSIGGAQNEKLFFGSGTQLSVL.

This rearrangement joins TRBV19 to TRBJ2-2; D unresolved. V was clipped by 6 bases and J by 1 base, with 21 bases between them. This CDR3 comprises 18 residues. CDR1 is LNHDA and CDR2 is SQIVND in the germline V gene (reference sequence). CDR3 region: CASSRTLTKLVNTGELFF. In DNA, the CDR3 is TGTGCCAGTAGCAGAACCCTCACAAAGCTGGTGAACACCGGGGAGCTGTTTTTT.

The chain joins TRBV4-1 to TRBJ1-2; D not certain. Trimming removed 0 bases from V and 6 bases from J, with 8 bases in between. The CDR3 runs 13 residues. Germline V gene lookup returns CDR1 MGHRA and CDR2 YSYEKL. The CDR3 nucleotides read TGCGCCAGCAGCCAAGAGGGGATGGATGGCTACACCTTC. Amino acids: CASSQEGMDGYTF.